This T cell receptor beta chain originates from a study of T cell responses to AZD1222 COVID-19 vaccine (dated by TCRdb to 2020 to 2022). Background on the whole study: AZD1222 recipients with second doses at about 4 weeks or about 12 weeks were pooled, because spike-specific TCR depth and breadth did not differ between schedules. TCR sequencing was performed for 230 to 250 trial participants, of whom roughly 200 were given two doses of AZD1222 and 26 were given two doses of MenACWY control vaccine. Enrollment into the trials was organized by age into subgroups of 18-55, 56-69 and 70-plus years, and those subgroups contained roughly 150, 30 and 60 TCR-sequenced participants, respectively.

The germline V end is reduced by 5 bases and the J end by 4 bases; junction bases left unmatched: 5. CDR1 and CDR2 were assigned from the germline V gene (reference sequence) as MNHEY and SMNVEV. Inclusive of the bounding cysteine and phenylalanine, the CDR3 is 15 residues long. Just CDR3 DNA is preserved here, 45 bases in frame from base 1. The CDR3 regions of human TCRbeta chains were analyzed by immunosequencing. The source study handled its data this way. Repertoire TCRs were matched against a reference library of SARS-CoV-2-specific TCRs generated with the MIRA antigen-specificity platform. Breadth was defined as the fraction of unique TCRs that were SARS-CoV-2-associated, and depth was defined as the fraction of total T cells that were SARS-CoV-2-associated. Using the MIRA data, each spike-specific TCR was assigned both to the spike region to which the TCR was reactive and to a CD4 or CD8 class. Log10-transformed breadth and depth values were compared by one-way ANOVA with Sidak's multiple comparisons tests. TCRdb carries this immuneACCESS record with in-frame sequences only. Its versions omit some clonotypes, under half of them owing to an unresolved V gene in the studies checked, with the rest unexplained. V and J calls and clone size follow that table, whereas D and trimming were derived from the DNA. The sample includes about 190,000 clones, with roughly 93% observed a single time. Together, the top ten hold 0.99% of the sample.

Worth noting for this clone: Which antigen it targets is not known. The record has no base qualities; no much larger clone is one base away.

Points the paper makes about the study in general: Conclusions about previously exposed vaccinees are limited, since just five or six AZD1222 recipients were seropositive for SARS-CoV-2 at baseline. Because no day 14 peak-response samples were available, the repertoires could be characterized only after the peak T cell response. Spike-specific TCR breadth and depth rose significantly after two AZD1222 doses compared with day 0 and with MenACWY recipients. In the small 56-69-year group, the increase in depth fell short of significance, most likely because of low power. Most participants were white British and females outnumbered males, and the authors suggested that clonal diversity may have been underestimated. Reportedly, almost half of the unique spike-specific TCRs recognized epitopes lying outside the regions that are mutated in the B.1.351 and B.1.1.7 variants. The whole spike protein was spanned by vaccine-associated CD4 TCRs, and dominant responses were seen in regions 160-218 and 743-854.

The sample's time point, from its label and the paper: baseline before first vaccination. The vaccinee samples were drawn from two UK trials, COV001 and COV002, one of which was a single-blind randomized controlled phase 2/3 trial testing AZD1222 (ChAdOx1 nCoV-19) in healthy adults. Trial participant PBMC samples were collected at day 0 and day 28 after the second dose for TCRbeta chain sequencing. The chain uses TRBV27 and TRBJ2-1, and 10 junctional nucleotides match TRBD1. The sample was peripheral blood, taken on day 0 of AZD1222 vaccination. The receptor was derived from an adult in good health. DNA sequence: TGTGCCAGCAGTACCGACAGGGGGCTGTACAATGAGCAGTTCTTC. Translation gives CASSTDRGLYNEQFF.